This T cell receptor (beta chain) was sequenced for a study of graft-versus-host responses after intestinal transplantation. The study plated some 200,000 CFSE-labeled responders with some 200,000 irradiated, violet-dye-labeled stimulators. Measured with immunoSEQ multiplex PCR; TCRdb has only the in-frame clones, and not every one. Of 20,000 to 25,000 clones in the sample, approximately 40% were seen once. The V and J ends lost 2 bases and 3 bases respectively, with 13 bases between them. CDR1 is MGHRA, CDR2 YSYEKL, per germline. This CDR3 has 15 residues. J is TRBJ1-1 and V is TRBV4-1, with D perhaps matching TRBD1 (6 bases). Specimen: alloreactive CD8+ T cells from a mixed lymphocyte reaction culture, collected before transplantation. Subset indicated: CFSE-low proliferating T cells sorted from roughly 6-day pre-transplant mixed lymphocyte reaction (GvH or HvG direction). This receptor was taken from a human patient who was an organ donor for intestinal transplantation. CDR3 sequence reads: CASSQRRGGYTEAFF. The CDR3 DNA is TGCGCCAGCAGCCAAAGGAGGGGGGGGTACACTGAAGCTTTCTTT.